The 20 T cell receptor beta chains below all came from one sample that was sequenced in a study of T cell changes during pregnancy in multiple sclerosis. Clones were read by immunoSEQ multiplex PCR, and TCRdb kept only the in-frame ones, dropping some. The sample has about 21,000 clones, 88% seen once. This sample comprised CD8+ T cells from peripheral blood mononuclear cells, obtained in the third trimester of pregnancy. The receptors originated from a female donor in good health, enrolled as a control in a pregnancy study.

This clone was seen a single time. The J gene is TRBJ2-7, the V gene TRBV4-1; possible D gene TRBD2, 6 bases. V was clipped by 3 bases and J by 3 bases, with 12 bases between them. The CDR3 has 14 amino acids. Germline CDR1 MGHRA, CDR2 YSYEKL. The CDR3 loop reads CASSHLAYSYEQYF. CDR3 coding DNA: TGCGCCAGCAGCCACCTAGCGTATAGCTACGAGCAGTACTTC.

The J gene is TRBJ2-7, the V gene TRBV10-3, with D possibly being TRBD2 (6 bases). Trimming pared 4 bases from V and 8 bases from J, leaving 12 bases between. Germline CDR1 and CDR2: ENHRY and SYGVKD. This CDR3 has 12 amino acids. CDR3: CAISARRTKQYF. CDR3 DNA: TGTGCCATCAGTGCCCGACGGACTAAGCAGTACTTC.

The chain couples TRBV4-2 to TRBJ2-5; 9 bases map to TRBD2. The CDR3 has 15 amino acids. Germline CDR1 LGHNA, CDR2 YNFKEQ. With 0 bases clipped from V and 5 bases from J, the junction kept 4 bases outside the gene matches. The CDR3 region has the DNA TGTGCCAGCAGCCAAGATCGGGGGACTAGCGAGACCCAGTACTTC. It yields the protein CASSQDRGTSETQYF.

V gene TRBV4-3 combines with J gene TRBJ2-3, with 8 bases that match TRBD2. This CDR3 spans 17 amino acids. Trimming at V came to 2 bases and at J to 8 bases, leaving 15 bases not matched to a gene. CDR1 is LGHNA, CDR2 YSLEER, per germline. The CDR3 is CASSQRPGREAPGTQYF. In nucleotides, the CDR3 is TGCGCCAGCAGCCAACGGCCGGGGCGGGAGGCCCCCGGTACGCAGTATTTT.

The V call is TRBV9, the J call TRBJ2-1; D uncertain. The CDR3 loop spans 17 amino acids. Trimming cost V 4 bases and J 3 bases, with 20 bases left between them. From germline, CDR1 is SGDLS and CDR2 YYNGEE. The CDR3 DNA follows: TGTGCCAGCAGCCCCGCCTTGTGGCAGCGACTCTACAATGAGCAGTTCTTC. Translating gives CASSPALWQRLYNEQFF.

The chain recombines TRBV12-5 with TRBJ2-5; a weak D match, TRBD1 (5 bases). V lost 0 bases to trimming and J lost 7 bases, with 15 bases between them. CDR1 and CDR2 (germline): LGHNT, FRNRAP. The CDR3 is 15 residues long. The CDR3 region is CASGLVQEIPGTQYF. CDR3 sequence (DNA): TGTGCTAGTGGTTTGGTACAGGAGATCCCGGGGACCCAGTACTTC.

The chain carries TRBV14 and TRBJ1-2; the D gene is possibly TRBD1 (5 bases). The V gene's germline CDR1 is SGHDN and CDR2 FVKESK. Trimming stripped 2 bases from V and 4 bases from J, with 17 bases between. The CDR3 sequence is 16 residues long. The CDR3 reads CASSQLGGAGGYGYTF. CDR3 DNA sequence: TGTGCCAGCAGCCAACTTGGAGGGGCGGGTGGCTATGGCTACACCTTC.

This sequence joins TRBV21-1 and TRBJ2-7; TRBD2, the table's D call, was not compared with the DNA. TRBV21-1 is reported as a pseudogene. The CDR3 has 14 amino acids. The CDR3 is CASSKGGGPYEQYF. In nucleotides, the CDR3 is TGTGCCAGCAGCAAAGGTGGAGGACCCTACGAGCAGTACTTC.

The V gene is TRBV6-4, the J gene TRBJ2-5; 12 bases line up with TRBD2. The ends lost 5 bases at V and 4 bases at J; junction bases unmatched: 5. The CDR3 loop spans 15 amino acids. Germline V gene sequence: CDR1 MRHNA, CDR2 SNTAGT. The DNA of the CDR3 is TGTGCCAGCAGTCGGACTAGCGGGGCGGGAGAGACCCAGTACTTC. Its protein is CASSRTSGAGETQYF.

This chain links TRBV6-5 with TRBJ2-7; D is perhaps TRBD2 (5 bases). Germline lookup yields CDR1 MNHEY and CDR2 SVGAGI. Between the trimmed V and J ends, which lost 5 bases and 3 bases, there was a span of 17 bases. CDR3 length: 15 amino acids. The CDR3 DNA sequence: TGTGCCAGCAGTCCCGATCAGGTGGAGGTCTACGAGCAGTACTTC. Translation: CASSPDQVEVYEQYF.

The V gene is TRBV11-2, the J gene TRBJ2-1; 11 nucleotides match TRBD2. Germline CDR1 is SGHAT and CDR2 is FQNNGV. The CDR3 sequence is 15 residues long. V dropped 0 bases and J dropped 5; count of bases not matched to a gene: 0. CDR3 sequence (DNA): TGTGCCAGCAGCTTAGAACTAGCGGGGGACAATGAGCAGTTCTTC. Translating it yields CASSLELAGDNEQFF.

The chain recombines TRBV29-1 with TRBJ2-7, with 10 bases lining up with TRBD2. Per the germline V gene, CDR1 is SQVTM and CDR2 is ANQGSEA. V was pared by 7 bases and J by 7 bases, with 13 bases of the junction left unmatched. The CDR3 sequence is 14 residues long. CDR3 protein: CSAGVSSGGLEQYF. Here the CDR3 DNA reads TGCAGCGCCGGCGTTTCTAGCGGGGGCCTGGAGCAGTACTTC.

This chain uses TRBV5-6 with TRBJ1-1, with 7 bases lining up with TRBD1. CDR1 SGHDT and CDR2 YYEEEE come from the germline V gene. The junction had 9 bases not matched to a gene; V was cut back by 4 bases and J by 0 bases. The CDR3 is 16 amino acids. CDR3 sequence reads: CASSPYLQGMNTEAFF. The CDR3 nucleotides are TGTGCCAGCAGCCCCTACTTACAGGGGATGAACACTGAAGCTTTCTTT. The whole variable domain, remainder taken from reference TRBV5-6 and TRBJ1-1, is DAGVTQSPTHLIKTRGQQVTLRCSPKSGHDTVSWYQQALGQGPQFIFQYYEEEERQRGNFPDRFSGHQFPNYSSELNVNALLLGDSALYLCASSPYLQGMNTEAFFGQGTRLTVV.

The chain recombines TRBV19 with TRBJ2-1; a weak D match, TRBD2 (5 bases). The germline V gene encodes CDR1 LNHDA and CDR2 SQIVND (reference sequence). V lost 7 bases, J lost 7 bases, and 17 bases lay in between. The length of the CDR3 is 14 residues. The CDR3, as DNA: TGTGCCAGTAAAGATTCGGGAATACGGAATGAGCAGTTCTTC. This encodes CASKDSGIRNEQFF.

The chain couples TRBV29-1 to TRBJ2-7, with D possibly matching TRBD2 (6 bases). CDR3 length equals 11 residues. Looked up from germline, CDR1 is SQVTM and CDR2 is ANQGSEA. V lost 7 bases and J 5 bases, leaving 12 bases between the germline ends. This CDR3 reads CSGGAFDEQYF. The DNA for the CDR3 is TGCAGCGGCGGGGCCTTCGACGAGCAGTACTTC.

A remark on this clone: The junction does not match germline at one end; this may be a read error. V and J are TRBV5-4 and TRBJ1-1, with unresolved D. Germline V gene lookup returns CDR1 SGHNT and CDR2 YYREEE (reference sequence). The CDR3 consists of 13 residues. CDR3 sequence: CASSRGGQVADSW. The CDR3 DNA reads TGTGCCAGCAGCCGGGGTGGGCAGGTCGCGGATTCGTGG.

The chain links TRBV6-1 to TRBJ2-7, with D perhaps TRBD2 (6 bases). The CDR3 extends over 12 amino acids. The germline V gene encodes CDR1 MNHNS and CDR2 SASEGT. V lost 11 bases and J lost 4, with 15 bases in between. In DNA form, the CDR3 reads TGTGCCTGTCTTGGCGGGGCATACGAGCAGTACTTC. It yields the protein CACLGGAYEQYF.

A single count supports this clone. CDR3 coding DNA: TGTGCCAGCAAACCCGGGACTAGCGTCAAAGATACGCAGTATTTT. As protein: CASKPGTSVKDTQYF. The chain employs TRBV6-4 and TRBJ2-3; TRBD2 matches at 10 bases. Trimming took 7 bases from V and 5 from J; bases not matched to a gene: 9. There are 15 residues in the CDR3. The germline CDR1 and CDR2 sequences are MRHNA and SNTAGT.

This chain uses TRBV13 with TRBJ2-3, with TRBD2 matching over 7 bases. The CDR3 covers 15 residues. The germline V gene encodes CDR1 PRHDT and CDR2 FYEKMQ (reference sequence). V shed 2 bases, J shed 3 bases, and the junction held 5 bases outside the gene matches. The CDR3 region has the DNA TGTGCCAGCAGCTTACGGCTAGCGGAGACAGATACGCAGTATTTT. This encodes CASSLRLAETDTQYF.

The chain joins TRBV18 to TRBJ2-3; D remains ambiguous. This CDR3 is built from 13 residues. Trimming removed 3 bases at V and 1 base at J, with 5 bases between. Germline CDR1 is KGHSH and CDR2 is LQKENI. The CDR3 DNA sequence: TGTGCCAGCTCACCTCAGGGCACAGATACGCAGTATTTT. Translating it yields CASSPQGTDTQYF.